Described below is a single T cell receptor beta chain sequence and its context. The antigen remains unidentified. The CDR3 runs 16 residues. This specimen belongs to a study of CD8+ T cells in alopecia areata. Study at large: Oral tofacitinib (5 to 10 mg twice daily) was administered to treated patients. The study, taken as a whole, reports: Mice showed TCR sharing more clearly than patients did, possibly owing to HLA.

RNA extraction was followed by reverse transcription into cDNA, which acted as the sequencing template. Clones were read by immunoSEQ multiplex PCR, and TCRdb kept only the in-frame ones, dropping some. The sample carries some 99,000 clones, under 45% recorded once. Alopecia areata patients gave lesional scalp punch biopsies and peripheral blood samples. The V call is TRBV23-1, the J call TRBJ2-3; 12 bases fit TRBD2. Being an ORF, TRBV23-1 has a function that is uncertain. This sequence was found in a human donor with alopecia areata. Sequencing input: CD4+ T cells sorted from blood. CDR3 sequence: CAPRRLAGVGTDTQYF. DNA of the CDR3: TGCGCTCCACGTCGACTAGCGGGAGTGGGGACAGATACGCAGTATTTT.